This T cell receptor (beta chain) originates from a study of blood T cell repertoires in COVID-19. The data were produced by immunoSEQ multiplex PCR, yet TCRdb's version contains in-frame clones alone and is incomplete. In the table there are some 250,000 clones, roughly 80% of which are singletons. The germline CDR1 and CDR2 sequences are LGHDT and YNNKEL (reference sequence). Between the trimmed V and J ends, which lost 4 bases and 1 base, there was a span of 10 bases. The CDR3 spans 14 residues. The gene calls are TRBV3-1 (or the pseudogene TRBV3-2) and TRBJ1-1, with D hard to call. The origin of this receptor is a woman aged 18 to 35 with acute or convalescent COVID-19. Sequencing was performed on peripheral blood. The CDR3 loop reads CASSRLYRNTEAFF. As DNA, the CDR3 is TGTGCCAGCAGCCGCCTTTACAGGAACACTGAAGCTTTCTTT.